This TCR beta chain was recovered during a study of preoperative IRX-2 immunotherapy in early breast cancer (dated by TCRdb to the late 2010s). The meaning of the sample's treatment or condition label: preoperative locoregional IRX-2 cytokine immunotherapy. The samples were obtained from a phase Ib study in which preoperative, locoregional IRX-2 cytokine immunotherapy intended to prime immune responses was tested. Donors were patients with early-stage breast cancer who received IRX-2 before surgery. Concerning this clone: What this receptor recognizes is not known. The record has no base qualities; no much larger clone is one base away.

From the cysteine through the phenylalanine, the CDR3 covers 15 amino acids. Of all the DNA, just the CDR3 is kept, 45 bases in frame from base 1. CDR1 and CDR2 (LNHNV, YYDKDF) derive from the germline V gene (reference sequence). V is reduced by 0 bases and J by 6 bases, leaving a spacing of 13 bases between them. The protocol used for the library was the immunoSEQ multiplex PCR assay. TCRdb carries this immuneACCESS record with in-frame sequences only. Its versions omit some clonotypes, under half of them owing to an unresolved V gene in the studies checked, with the rest unexplained. Recorded for this sample are roughly 93,000 clones; approximately 90% of them occurred a single time. The ten most abundant clones make up approximately 2% of the sample.

The chain couples TRBV15 to TRBJ2-3; the D gene is not confidently resolved. The TCR comes from a human donor with breast cancer. The sample consisted of tumor tissue, taken after IRX-2 immunotherapy. The nucleotide sequence is TGTGCCACCAGCAGAGATGTTATACCCGGCGATACGCAGTATTTT. The encoded protein is CATSRDVIPGDTQYF.